The clone carrying this T cell receptor beta chain was recorded at least ten times. As yet, its antigen is unknown. The CDR3 is 14 residues long. Germline assignment: CDR1 MDHEN and CDR2 SYDVKM. The V segment lost 9 bases and the J segment 3 bases; nucleotides outside the gene matches: 8. This entry belongs to a study of T cells in Graves' hyperthyroidism and ophthalmopathy. Amplification of TCR beta CDR3 regions used RNA as the template. The TCR CDR3 was amplified in a first-round RT-PCR using the HTBI primer set. A single record per CDR3 protein comes from TCRdb applying MiXCR to the multiplex PCR reads. The sample records 300,000 to 400,000 distinct CDR3 sequences, about 13% being singletons. Study findings and constraints: Appearing also in blood were most of the thyroid clonotypes expanded above 0.001.

Exclusion followed for patients with uncontrolled infection, other autoimmune disease, pregnancy or lactation. Every diagnosis used clinical symptoms, serum thyroxine and TRAb, thyroid ultrasound and orbital computed tomography. An approximately 10 ml volume of fresh peripheral blood provided the PBMCs. This clonotype was sampled from a woman in her late teens or twenties with Graves' hyperthyroidism. This chain connects TRBV28 to TRBJ2-7, with TRBD2 matching over 10 bases. The material sequenced was blood. This CDR3 is CASRLTSGHYEQYF. The CDR3 DNA follows: TGTGCCAGTAGGTTGACTAGCGGGCACTACGAGCAGTACTTC.